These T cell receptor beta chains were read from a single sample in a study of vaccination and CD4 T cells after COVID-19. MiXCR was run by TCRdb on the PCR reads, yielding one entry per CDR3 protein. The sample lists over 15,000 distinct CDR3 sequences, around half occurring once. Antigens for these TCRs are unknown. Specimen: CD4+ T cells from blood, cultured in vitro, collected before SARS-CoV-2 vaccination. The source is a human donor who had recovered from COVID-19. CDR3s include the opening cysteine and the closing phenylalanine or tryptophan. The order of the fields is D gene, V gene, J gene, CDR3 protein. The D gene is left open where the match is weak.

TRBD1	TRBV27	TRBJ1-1	CASSPLTGGPGTEAFF
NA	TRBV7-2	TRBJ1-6	CASSLQGYSPLHF
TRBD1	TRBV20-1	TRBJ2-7	CSARDSDRGFGEQYF
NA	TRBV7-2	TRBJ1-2	CASSTGGWGYGYTF
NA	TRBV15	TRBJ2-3	CATSTGREGVTDTQYF
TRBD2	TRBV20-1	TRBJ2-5	CSANPLAGGLQETQYF
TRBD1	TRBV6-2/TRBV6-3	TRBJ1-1	CASKRSGQGLSTEAFF
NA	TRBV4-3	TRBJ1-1	CASSQDRDQAFF
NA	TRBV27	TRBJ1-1	CASSFIGNTEAFF
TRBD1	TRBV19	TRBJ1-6	CASSDRTGPVAPLHF
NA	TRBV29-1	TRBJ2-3	CSGEGVVDTQYF
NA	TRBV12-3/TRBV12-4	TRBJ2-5	CASSLGTQETQYF
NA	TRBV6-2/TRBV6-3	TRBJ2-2	CASSSNTDTGELFF
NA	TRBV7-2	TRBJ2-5	CASSLSTGTQYF
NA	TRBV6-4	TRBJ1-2	CARRGIPGYGYTF
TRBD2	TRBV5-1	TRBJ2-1	CASSNPSSGVRQFF
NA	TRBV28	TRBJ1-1	CASSTGWSTEAFF
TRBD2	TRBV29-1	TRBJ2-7	CSVQKGLALEQYF
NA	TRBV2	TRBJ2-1	CASNIEGRGFF
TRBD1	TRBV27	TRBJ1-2	CASSLVGTGATGYTF
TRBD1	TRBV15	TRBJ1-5	CATSTRTGGNQPQHF
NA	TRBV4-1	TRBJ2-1	CASSQGGGNFYNEQFF
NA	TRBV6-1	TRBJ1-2	CASSEAPGNNYGYTF
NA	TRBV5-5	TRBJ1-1	CASSTDLGTEAFF
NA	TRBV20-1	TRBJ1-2	CSARSRQGGDYGYTF
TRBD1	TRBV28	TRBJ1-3	CASTTGTSGNTIYF
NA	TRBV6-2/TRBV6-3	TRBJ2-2	CASSPGGTGRTGELFF
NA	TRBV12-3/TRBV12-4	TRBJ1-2	CASSLTRDYGYTF
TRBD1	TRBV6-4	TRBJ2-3	CASSDRGPTDTQYF
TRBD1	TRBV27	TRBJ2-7	CASRPGQGRYEQYF
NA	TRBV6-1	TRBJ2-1	CASSRSRDVYNEQFF
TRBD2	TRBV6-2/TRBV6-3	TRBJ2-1	CASRRLAGVYEQFF
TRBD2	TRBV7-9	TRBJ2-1	CASSSSGRPVNNEQFF